This T cell receptor (beta chain) stems from a study of memory CD4+ T cells and cytomegalovirus serostatus. Single viable CD3+CD4+CD8-CD45RO+ cells were sorted as the memory CD4+ T cells. This clone was detected only once. The protocol was immunoSEQ multiplex PCR, while the TCRdb copy is restricted to in-frame clones and leaves out a portion. The table has 80,000 or so clones, about 73% seen once; the top ten hold just over 2.5%. Input material: memory CD4+ T cells from blood. The TCR originated in an adult in good health and CMV-seropositive.

The CDR3 spells CASSELGHPQPQHF. CDR3 sequence (DNA): TGTGCCAGCAGTGAACTAGGGCACCCACAGCCCCAGCATTTT. The chain recombines TRBV2 with TRBJ1-5; no clear D gene. This CDR3 has 14 amino acids. The germline V gene has CDR1 SNHLY and CDR2 FYNNEI. V dropped 2 bases and J dropped 7 bases, with 12 bases sitting between them.